This entry lists 24 T cell receptor beta chains sequenced from one sample in a study of T cell changes during pregnancy in multiple sclerosis. This table comes from immunoSEQ multiplex PCR, and its TCRdb copy is limited to in-frame clones, with some not included. The table shows 45,000 to 60,000 clones, with approximately 91% occurring only once. Specimen: peripheral blood, collected after pregnancy. The receptors come from a female donor in good health, enrolled as a control in a pregnancy study.

The genes are TRBV10-3 and TRBJ1-5; TRBD1 matches at 8 bases. Germline-derived CDR1 and CDR2 are ENHRY and SYGVKD. This CDR3 spans 15 amino acids. J was trimmed by 6 bases and V by 3 bases; bases with no gene match: 7. The CDR3 sequence is CAISEGQGAAQPQHF. Here the CDR3 DNA reads TGTGCCATCAGTGAAGGTCAGGGGGCGGCTCAGCCCCAGCATTTT.

This rearrangement joins TRBV15 to TRBJ2-5; 10 bases are a match to TRBD2. V was clipped by 5 bases and J by 2 bases; unmatched bases: 8. The CDR3 is made up of 16 amino acids. Germline V gene data show CDR1 as LNHNV and CDR2 as YYDKDF (reference sequence). The CDR3 protein is CATSRELAGRQETQYF. The CDR3 DNA follows: TGTGCCACCAGCCGCGAACTAGCGGGACGTCAAGAGACCCAGTACTTC.

The chain employs TRBV28 and TRBJ1-2, with 8 bases aligning to TRBD1. The V and J ends lost 2 bases and 12 bases, in that order; junction bases with no gene match: 14. The CDR3 totals 15 residues. Germline lookup yields CDR1 MDHEN and CDR2 SYDVKM. The CDR3 DNA follows: TGTGCCAGCAGTTTACAGGGGGCGCAATCCTCGTTTGACACCTTC. This gives the protein CASSLQGAQSSFDTF.

This chain uses TRBV4-1 with TRBJ1-6; 12 bases are a match to TRBD1. J gave up 10 bases and V 0 bases, and 13 bases lay outside the gene matches. Looked up from germline, CDR1 is MGHRA and CDR2 is YSYEKL. This CDR3 has 19 amino acids. The CDR3 bases are TGCGCCAGCAGCCAAGACATAGGGACAGGGGGCCTCCCCCGGTCACCCCTCCACTTT. Its translation: CASSQDIGTGGLPRSPLHF.

The rearrangement joins TRBV6-5 to TRBJ1-2, with D unclear. The germline V gene has CDR1 MNHEY and CDR2 SVGAGI. Trimming removed 6 bases from V and 0 bases from J, with 14 bases in between. The CDR3 extends over 15 amino acids. CDR3: CASSLAPQANYGYTF. In DNA form, the CDR3 reads TGTGCCAGCAGCTTGGCCCCGCAGGCTAACTATGGCTACACCTTC.

The V call is TRBV6-5, the J call TRBJ1-1, with 7 bases fitting TRBD1. This CDR3 spans 14 amino acids. Per the germline V gene, CDR1 is MNHEY and CDR2 is SVGAGI. Unmatched junction bases numbered 10, after V lost 6 bases and J lost 6 bases. CDR3 DNA sequence: TGTGCCAGCAGAAATGGACAGGTCGAGGCTGAAGCTTTCTTT. It encodes CASRNGQVEAEAFF.

The V call is TRBV6-1, the J call TRBJ2-2; D possibly corresponds to TRBD2 (6 bases). Trimming stripped 3 bases from V and 8 bases from J, with 10 bases between. CDR1 is MNHNS, CDR2 SASEGT, per germline. The CDR3 extends over 13 amino acids. CDR3 DNA: TGTGCCAGCAGTGAGGAGGGGATTGGGGAGCTGTTTTTT. Protein product: CASSEEGIGELFF.

The table lists this clone with a count of one. The CDR3 protein is CASSVTTGGITGELFF. The CDR3 nucleotides read TGTGCCAGCAGCGTTACCACAGGGGGCATCACCGGGGAGCTGTTTTTT. The J gene is TRBJ2-2, the V gene TRBV9; 9 bases map to TRBD1. The germline gives CDR1 SGDLS, CDR2 YYNGEE. After removal of 2 bases from V and 4 bases from J, the junction contained 6 bases not matched to a gene. This CDR3 region has 16 residues.

The gene calls are TRBV4-2 and TRBJ1-5; TRBD1 aligns across 9 bases. The CDR3 length is 21 residues. From germline, CDR1 is LGHNA and CDR2 YNFKEQ. With V trimmed by 0 bases and J by 2 bases, 17 bases remained unmatched. Written as DNA, the CDR3 is TGTGCCAGCAGCCAAGAACGGAAAGGAACAGGGGGCGCGTATGGCAATCAGCCCCAGCATTTT. Its protein is CASSQERKGTGGAYGNQPQHF.

The chain employs TRBV27 and TRBJ1-2; no reliable D call. From germline, CDR1 is MNHEY and CDR2 SMNVEV (reference sequence). The V end was cut by 3 bases, the J end by 8 bases, with 16 bases between. The CDR3 sequence is 14 residues long. The chain's CDR3 is CASSFNSQSGGYTF. The CDR3 region has the DNA TGTGCCAGCAGTTTTAACAGCCAAAGCGGCGGCTACACCTTC.

CDR3 DNA sequence: TGCGCCAGCAGCCAAGATAAGCGGGGCTACGAGCAGTACTTC. Its translation: CASSQDKRGYEQYF. V and J are TRBV4-3 and TRBJ2-7, with 7 positions matching TRBD2. The CDR3 covers 14 residues. The junction had 2 bases not matched to a gene; V was cut back by 0 bases and J by 3 bases. From germline, CDR1 is LGHNA and CDR2 YSLEER.

V usage is TRBV7-2 and J usage is TRBJ2-2; D gene unclear. With 5 bases removed from V and 5 bases from J, the gap between germline ends came to 12 bases. The CDR3 totals 14 residues. Germline assignment: CDR1 SGHTA and CDR2 FQGNSA. CDR3 loop: CASSHTSRTGELFF. The CDR3 DNA is TGTGCCAGCAGCCACACATCAAGAACCGGGGAGCTGTTTTTT.

The chain recombines TRBV30 with TRBJ2-7, with 8 bases matching TRBD2. The junction had 9 bases not matched to a gene; V was cut back by 5 bases and J by 3 bases. The germline V gene has CDR1 GTSNPN and CDR2 SVGIG (reference sequence). The CDR3 spans 14 residues. The CDR3, as DNA: TGTGCCTGGCGGGGGGGCAGGAGTAACTACGAGCAGTACTTC. As protein: CAWRGGRSNYEQYF.

The V and J genes are TRBV27 and TRBJ1-2; TRBD1 agrees at 9 bases. The CDR3 consists of 15 residues. V trimming: 5 bases; J trimming: 6 bases; junction bases outside the gene matches: 10. Germline V gene sequence: CDR1 MNHEY, CDR2 SMNVEV (reference sequence). CDR3 bases: TGTGCCAGCAGTCCTATCCGGGACAGGGTTCATGGCTACACCTTC. Protein: CASSPIRDRVHGYTF.

This chain connects TRBV7-2 to TRBJ2-7; a possible D gene is TRBD1 (6 bases). In germline, CDR1 is SGHTA, CDR2 FQGNSA. CDR3 length: 14 residues. V was trimmed by 5 bases and J by 3 bases, leaving 14 bases between them. CDR3 loop: CASSPTGSSYEQYF. CDR3 nucleotides: TGTGCCAGCAGCCCGACAGGTAGCAGCTACGAGCAGTACTTC.

This rearrangement joins TRBV7-9 to TRBJ2-1, with 8 nucleotides matching TRBD2. This CDR3 is 18 amino acids long. CDR1 and CDR2 from the germline V gene are SEHNR and FQNEAQ (reference sequence). The junction had 21 bases not matched to a gene; V was cut back by 5 bases and J by 9 bases. CDR3 DNA: TGTGCCAGCAGCCCGACACGCGTCCTGGCGGGAGGAATCCGTGAGCAGTTCTTC. The encoded protein is CASSPTRVLAGGIREQFF.

The rearrangement links TRBV19 to TRBJ2-3; 8 bases fit TRBD1. The CDR3 runs 16 residues. The V and J ends lost 4 bases and 2 bases, in that order; junction bases with no gene match: 8. Germline V gene data show CDR1 as LNHDA and CDR2 as SQIVND (reference sequence). The CDR3, as DNA: TGTGCCAGTAGTAGAAGGACAGGGTCTTTCACAGATACGCAGTATTTT. This codes for CASSRRTGSFTDTQYF.

The gene calls are TRBV7-2 and TRBJ2-7; the D gene is possibly TRBD2 (6 bases). The germline V and J ends were trimmed by 0 bases and 7 bases, with 7 bases remaining between them. The CDR3 is made up of 12 amino acids. In germline, CDR1 is SGHTA, CDR2 FQGNSA. The CDR3, as DNA: TGTGCCAGCAGCTTAGCGGGGGGAGAGCAGTACTTC. This translates into CASSLAGGEQYF.

The chain couples TRBV5-4 to TRBJ1-4; weak D call: TRBD1 (5 bases). Trimming removed 4 bases at V and 10 bases at J, with 11 bases between. CDR1 is SGHNT, CDR2 YYREEE, per germline (reference sequence). This CDR3 comprises 12 residues. The CDR3: CASSPGYGKLFF. In nucleotides, the CDR3 is TGTGCCAGCAGCCCAGGGTATGGAAAACTGTTTTTT.

The chain has TRBV6-4 and TRBJ2-3; D unresolved. In germline, CDR1 is MRHNA, CDR2 SNTAGT. V lost 4 bases and J lost 0, with 8 bases in between. The CDR3 consists of 14 residues. Here the CDR3 reads CASSGGGSTDTQYF. DNA of the CDR3: TGTGCCAGCAGTGGCGGTGGGAGCACAGATACGCAGTATTTT.

The V gene is TRBV5-1, the J gene TRBJ2-1; 10 bases match TRBD2. The germline CDR1 and CDR2 sequences are SGHRS and YFSETQ. With V trimmed by 5 bases and J by 8 bases, 4 bases remained unmatched. The CDR3 is 13 amino acids. The DNA for the CDR3 is TGCGCCAGCAGACTAGCGGGGTATGATGAGCAGTTCTTC. Translated, it gives CASRLAGYDEQFF.

CDR3 region: CASSQGQGAYSEQFF. In DNA form, the CDR3 reads TGCGCCAGCAGCCAAGGACAGGGGGCGTATAGTGAGCAGTTCTTC. This rearrangement joins TRBV4-1 to TRBJ2-1, with 10 bases identical to TRBD1. The V and J ends lost 1 base and 9 bases, in that order; junction bases with no gene match: 6. The CDR3 totals 15 residues. CDR1 is MGHRA and CDR2 is YSYEKL in the germline V gene.

This clone was detected once. V and J are TRBV5-1 and TRBJ1-3, with D perhaps TRBD1 (5 bases). Germline V gene sequence: CDR1 SGHRS, CDR2 YFSETQ. The CDR3 spans 16 residues. Trimming stripped 1 base from V and 0 bases from J, with 11 bases between. The CDR3 is CASSLSTGYSGNTIYF. The DNA of the CDR3 is TGCGCCAGCAGCTTGTCAACAGGCTACTCTGGAAACACCATATATTTT.

The chain couples TRBV6-5 to TRBJ1-4; D perhaps matches TRBD1 (5 bases). Germline loops: CDR1 MNHEY, CDR2 SVGAGI. The CDR3 contains 15 residues. Trimming cost V 4 bases and J 8 bases, with 17 bases left between them. CDR3 DNA: TGTGCCAGCAGTTTCGCAGGGTCTCGGTGGGAAAAACTGTTTTTT. It yields the protein CASSFAGSRWEKLFF.